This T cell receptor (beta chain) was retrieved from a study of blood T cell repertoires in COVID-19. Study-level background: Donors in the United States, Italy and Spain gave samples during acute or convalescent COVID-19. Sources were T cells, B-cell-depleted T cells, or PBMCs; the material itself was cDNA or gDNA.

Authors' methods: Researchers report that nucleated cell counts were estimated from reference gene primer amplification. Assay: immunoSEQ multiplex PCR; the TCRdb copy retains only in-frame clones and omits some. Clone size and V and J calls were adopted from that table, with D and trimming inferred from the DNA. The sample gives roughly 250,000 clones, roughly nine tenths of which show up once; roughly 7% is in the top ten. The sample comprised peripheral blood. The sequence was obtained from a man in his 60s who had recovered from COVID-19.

The CDR3 reads CASSPLFGLNEKLFF. Here the CDR3 DNA reads TGTGCCAGCTCACCATTATTCGGACTTAATGAAAAACTGTTTTTT. The chain joins TRBV18 to TRBJ1-4; D call uncertain. V lost 2 bases and J lost 4, with 11 bases in between. Germline loops: CDR1 KGHSH, CDR2 LQKENI. The CDR3 consists of 15 residues.